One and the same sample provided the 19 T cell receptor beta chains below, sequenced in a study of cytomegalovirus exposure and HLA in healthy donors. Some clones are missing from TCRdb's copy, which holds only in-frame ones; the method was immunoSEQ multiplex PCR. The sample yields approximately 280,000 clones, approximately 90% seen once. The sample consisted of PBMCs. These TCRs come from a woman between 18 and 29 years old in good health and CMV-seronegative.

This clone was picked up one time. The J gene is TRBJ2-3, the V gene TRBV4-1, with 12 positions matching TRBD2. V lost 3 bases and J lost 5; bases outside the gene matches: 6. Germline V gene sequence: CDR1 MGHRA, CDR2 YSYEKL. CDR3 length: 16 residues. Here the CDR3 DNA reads TGCGCCAGCAGCCAGTCACTAGCGGGAGGAAGAGATACGCAGTATTTT. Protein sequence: CASSQSLAGGRDTQYF.

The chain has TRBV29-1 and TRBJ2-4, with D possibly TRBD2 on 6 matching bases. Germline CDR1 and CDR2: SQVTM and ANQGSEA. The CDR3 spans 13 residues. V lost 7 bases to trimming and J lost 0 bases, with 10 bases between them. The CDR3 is CSAKGLAKNIQYF. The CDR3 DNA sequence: TGCAGCGCTAAGGGACTAGCCAAAAACATTCAGTACTTC.

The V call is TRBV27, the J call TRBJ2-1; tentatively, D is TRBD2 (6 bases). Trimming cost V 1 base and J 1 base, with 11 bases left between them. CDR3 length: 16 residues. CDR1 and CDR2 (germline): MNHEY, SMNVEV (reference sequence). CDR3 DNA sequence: TGTGCCAGCAGTTTATTGACGGGAGAGTCCTACAATGAGCAGTTCTTC. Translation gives CASSLLTGESYNEQFF.

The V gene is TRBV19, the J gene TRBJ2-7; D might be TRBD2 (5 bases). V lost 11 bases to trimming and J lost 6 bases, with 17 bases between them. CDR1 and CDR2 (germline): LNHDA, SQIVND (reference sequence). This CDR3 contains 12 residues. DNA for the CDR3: TGTGCCGTTACTAGTTTCGGTGGCGAGCAGTACTTC. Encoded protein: CAVTSFGGEQYF.

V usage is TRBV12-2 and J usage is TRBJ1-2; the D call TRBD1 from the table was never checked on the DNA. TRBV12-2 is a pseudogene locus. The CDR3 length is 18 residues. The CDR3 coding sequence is TGTGCAAGTCGCCTACCGGACAGGGGACGAACCCGAGGTGGTGGCTACACCTTC. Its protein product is CASRLPDRGRTRGGGYTF.

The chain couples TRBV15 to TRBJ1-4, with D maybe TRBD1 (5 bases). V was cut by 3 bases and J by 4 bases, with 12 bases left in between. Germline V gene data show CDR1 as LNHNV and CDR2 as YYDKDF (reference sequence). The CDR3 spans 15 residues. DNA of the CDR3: TGTGCCACCAGCAGCCGACAGCCTTATAATGAAAAACTGTTTTTT. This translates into CATSSRQPYNEKLFF.

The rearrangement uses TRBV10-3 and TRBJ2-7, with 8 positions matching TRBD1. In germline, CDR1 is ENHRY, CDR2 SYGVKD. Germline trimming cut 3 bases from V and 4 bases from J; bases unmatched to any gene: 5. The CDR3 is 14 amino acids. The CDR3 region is CAISDLQGAYEQYF. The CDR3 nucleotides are TGTGCCATCAGTGATCTCCAGGGGGCTTACGAGCAGTACTTC.

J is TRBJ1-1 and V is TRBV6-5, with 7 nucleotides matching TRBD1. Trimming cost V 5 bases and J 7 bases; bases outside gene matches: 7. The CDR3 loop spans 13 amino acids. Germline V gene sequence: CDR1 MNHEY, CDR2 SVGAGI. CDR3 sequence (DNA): TGTGCCAGCAGTCTCAACAGGGGAGGTGAAGCTTTCTTT. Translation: CASSLNRGGEAFF.

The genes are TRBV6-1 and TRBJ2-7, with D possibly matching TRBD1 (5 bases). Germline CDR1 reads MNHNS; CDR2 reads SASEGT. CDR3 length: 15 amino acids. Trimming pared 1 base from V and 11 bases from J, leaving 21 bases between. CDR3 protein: CASSEVWGRPTIEYF. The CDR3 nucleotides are TGTGCCAGCAGTGAAGTCTGGGGCAGGCCCACCATTGAGTACTTC.

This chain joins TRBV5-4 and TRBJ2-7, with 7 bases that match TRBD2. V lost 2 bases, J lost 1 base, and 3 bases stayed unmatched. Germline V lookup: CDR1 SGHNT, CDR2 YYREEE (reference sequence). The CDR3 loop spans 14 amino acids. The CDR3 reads CASSFGGGSYEQYF. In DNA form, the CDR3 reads TGTGCCAGCAGCTTTGGGGGGGGGTCCTACGAGCAGTACTTC.

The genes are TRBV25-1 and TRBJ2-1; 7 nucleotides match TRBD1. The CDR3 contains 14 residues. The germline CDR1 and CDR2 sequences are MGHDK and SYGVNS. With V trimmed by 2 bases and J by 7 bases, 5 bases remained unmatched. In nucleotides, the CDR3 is TGTGCCAGCAGTGAACGTCAGGGGGAAAATGAGCAGTTCTTC. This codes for CASSERQGENEQFF.

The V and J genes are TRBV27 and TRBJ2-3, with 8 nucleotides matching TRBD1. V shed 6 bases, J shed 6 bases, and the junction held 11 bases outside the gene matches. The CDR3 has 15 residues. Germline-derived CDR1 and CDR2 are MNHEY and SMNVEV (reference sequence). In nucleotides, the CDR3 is TGTGCCAGCAGGCCCAGGAACAGGGGGATGGATACGCAGTATTTT. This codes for CASRPRNRGMDTQYF.

The CDR3 nucleotides are TGTGCCAGCAGCAAGGGACAGGGGGCCGTTCAGCCCCAGCATTTT. Its protein product is CASSKGQGAVQPQHF. The J gene is TRBJ1-5, the V gene TRBV21-1; TRBD1 is the table's D call, not checked against the DNA. TRBV21-1 is noted as a pseudogene. The CDR3 runs 15 residues.

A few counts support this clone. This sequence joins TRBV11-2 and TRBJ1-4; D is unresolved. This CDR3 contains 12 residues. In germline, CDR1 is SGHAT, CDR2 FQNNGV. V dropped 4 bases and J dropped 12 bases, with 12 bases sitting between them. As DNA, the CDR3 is TGTGCCAGCAGCTCAGTCTTGGGAGAACTGTTTTTT. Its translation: CASSSVLGELFF.

CDR3 in DNA: TGTGCCAGCAGACCCTGGAGGACAGAGAACACTGAAGCTTTCTTT. It yields the protein CASRPWRTENTEAFF. J is TRBJ1-1 and V is TRBV28; TRBD1 might be the D (6 bases). The CDR3 loop spans 15 amino acids. Germline V gives CDR1 MDHEN, CDR2 SYDVKM. Trimming shortened V by 6 bases and J by 1 base, and 15 bases separated the two germline ends. The whole variable domain, filled in from reference TRBV28 and TRBJ1-1, reads DVKVTQSSRYLVKRTGEKVFLECVQDMDHENMFWYRQDPGLGLRLIYFSYDVKMKEKGDIPEGYSVSREKKERFSLILESASTNQTSMYLCASRPWRTENTEAFFGQGTRLTVV.

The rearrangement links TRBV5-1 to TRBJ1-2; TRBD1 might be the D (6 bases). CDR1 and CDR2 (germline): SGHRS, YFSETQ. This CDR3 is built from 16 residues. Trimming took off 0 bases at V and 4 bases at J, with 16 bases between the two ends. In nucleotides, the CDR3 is TGCGCCAGCAGCTTGGAGGGGGGGGGACGGTCCTATGGCTACACCTTC. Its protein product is CASSLEGGGRSYGYTF.

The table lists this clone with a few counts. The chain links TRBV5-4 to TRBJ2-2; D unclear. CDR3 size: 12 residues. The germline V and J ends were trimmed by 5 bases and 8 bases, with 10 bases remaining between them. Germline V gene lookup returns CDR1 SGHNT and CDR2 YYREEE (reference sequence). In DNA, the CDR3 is TGTGCCAGCAGAGTGAACTCGGGGGAGCTGTTTTTT. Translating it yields CASRVNSGELFF. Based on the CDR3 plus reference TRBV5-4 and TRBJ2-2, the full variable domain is ETGVTQSPTHLIKTRGQQVTLRCSSQSGHNTVSWYQQALGQGPQFIFQYYREEENGRGNFPPRFSGLQFPNYSSELNVNALELDDSALYLCASRVNSGELFFGEGSRLTVL.

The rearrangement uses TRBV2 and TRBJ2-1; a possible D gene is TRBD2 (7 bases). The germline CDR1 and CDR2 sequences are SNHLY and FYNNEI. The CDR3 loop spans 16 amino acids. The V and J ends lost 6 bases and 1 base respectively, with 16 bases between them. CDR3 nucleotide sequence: TGTGCCAGCAGGCTCGCGGGGGCCGATTCCTACAATGAGCAGTTCTTC. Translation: CASRLAGADSYNEQFF.

As DNA, the CDR3 is TGTGCCAGCAGAGTGGCGGGGGGCCGTGAAAAACTGTTTTTT. Translation: CASRVAGGREKLFF. This chain joins TRBV6-1 and TRBJ1-4, with D maybe TRBD1 (6 bases). Germline-derived CDR1 and CDR2 are MNHNS and SASEGT. The CDR3 covers 14 residues. V was clipped by 6 bases and J by 7 bases, with 15 bases between them.